A single count supports the clone carrying this T cell receptor (beta chain). These data are taken from a study of shared clonotypes between healthy human individuals. The assay was run at deep level. Libraries were prepared by immunoSEQ multiplex PCR; TCRdb keeps only in-frame clonotypes and omits some of them. The sample consists of about 2 million clones, roughly 94% of them appearing once. The V and J ends lost 5 bases and 2 bases respectively, with 12 bases between them. This CDR3 comprises 15 residues. Germline V CDR1 and CDR2: SEHNR, FQNEAQ (reference sequence). The chain links TRBV7-9 to TRBJ1-4; no definite D call. Sequences were obtained from naive CD4+ T cells sorted from blood. Subset in this sample: CD45RA+ positively selected. The TCR originated in a man aged 18 to 30 in good health. In nucleotides, the CDR3 is TGTGCCAGCAGCGTGGGTCACCCCACTAATGAAAAACTGTTTTTT. Amino acids: CASSVGHPTNEKLFF.